These T cell receptor beta chains were read from a single sample in a study of shared clonotypes between healthy human individuals. Data came from immunoSEQ multiplex PCR; TCRdb stores just in-frame clones and leaves some out. This sample has 400,000 or so clones; about 96% occur once, and the top ten carry 0.25% to 0.35%. The sequencing sample was made of memory CD8+ T cells sorted from blood. Source of these receptors: a young man in good health. CDR3s include the opening cysteine and the closing phenylalanine or tryptophan. The order of the fields is D gene, V gene, J gene, CDR3 protein. D genes are given only for firm matches.

>-|TRBV4-2|TRBJ2-3
CASSQTGESADTQYF
>-|TRBV19|TRBJ1-2
CASSIDRWGYGYTF
>-|TRBV10-3|TRBJ1-5
CAISAVGQLSNQPQHF
>-|TRBV5-4|TRBJ2-1
CASSLYNEQFF
>-|TRBV5-5|TRBJ2-7
CASSLASYEQYF
>-|TRBV6-1|TRBJ1-5
CASSEALGSNQPQHF
>TRBD2|TRBV5-4|TRBJ2-1
CASSFWPSGRALNEQFF
>TRBD2|TRBV5-6|TRBJ2-7
CASSLTSGRSYEQYF
>-|TRBV10-3|TRBJ2-3
CAISERETSTDTQYF
>-|TRBV6-1|TRBJ1-2
CASLFQDYGYTF
>TRBD1|TRBV12-5|TRBJ2-2
CASGLVLGQGAGELFF
>-|TRBV4-2|TRBJ2-1
CASSPRDRDYNEQFF
>-|TRBV5-4|TRBJ1-1
CASSLLDTEAFF
>TRBD1|TRBV10-3|TRBJ1-4
CAISGTGTGTGKLFF
>TRBD1|TRBV5-5|TRBJ2-3
CASSLARQGADTQYF
>TRBD2|TRBV28|TRBJ2-5
CASSPSLAGGPQETQYF
>TRBD2|TRBV28|TRBJ2-3
CASSSSGSGLADTQYF
>-|TRBV30|TRBJ2-1
CAWSRGRDPPNEQFF
>-|TRBV7-9|TRBJ2-7
CASSPKTGPLAYEQYF
>-|TRBV7-5|TRBJ2-2
CARSLLAGAGELFF
>-|TRBV30|TRBJ2-1
CAWSHDTNEQFF
>TRBD2|TRBV27|TRBJ2-3
CASSPTVWTRVLTDTQYF
>TRBD2|TRBV5-6|TRBJ2-3
CASSRRTSGAHTDTQYF
>TRBD2|TRBV5-4|TRBJ2-2
CASSLELAGASGELFF
>-|TRBV28|TRBJ1-3
CASSLSGPGNTIYF
>-|TRBV14|TRBJ2-7
CASSQESGNYEQYF
>-|TRBV29-1|TRBJ2-7
CSVEPTGMGEQYF
>-|TRBV9|TRBJ2-2
CASSVGGAGELFF
>-|TRBV5-5|TRBJ1-2
CASSLVDRDGYTF
>TRBD2|TRBV4-2|TRBJ2-1
CASSQGTSGSNEQFF
>-|TRBV6-1|TRBJ1-5
CASSAHAYQPQHF
>-|TRBV27|TRBJ1-1
CASSASYPANTEAFF
>TRBD1|TRBV7-9|TRBJ2-1
CASSPPTGMGYNEQFF
>-|TRBV28|TRBJ2-5
CASTPTVQETQYF
>-|TRBV18|TRBJ1-2
CASSPTVGGYTF
>-|TRBV7-9|TRBJ1-2
CASSSDTVNYGYTF
>-|TRBV6-5|TRBJ2-3
CASSPRGRGADTQYF
>-|TRBV19|TRBJ2-6
CASSIEPRGAPSGANVLTF
>TRBD2|TRBV7-8|TRBJ2-2
CASSLLSGRVGLGQNTGELFF
>TRBD2|TRBV6-5|TRBJ2-3
CASSYTSGSTQYF
>-|TRBV5-4|TRBJ2-7
CASSLASYEQYF
>-|TRBV7-9|TRBJ1-4
CASSLGQVEKLFF
>-|TRBV15|TRBJ2-3
CATSRDIGGVDTQYF
>TRBD1|TRBV2|TRBJ2-7
CASRRTGGLPEQYF
>-|TRBV7-9|TRBJ1-4
CASSWFTGGVVLNEKLFF
>TRBD1|TRBV7-9|TRBJ2-4
CASSTGTGLLAKNIQYF
>-|TRBV6-4|TRBJ1-2
CASSDSKGRGAPYGYTF
>TRBD2|TRBV7-8|TRBJ2-1
CASSLARIGLAGANEQFF
>-|TRBV13|TRBJ2-2
CASNREAGATGELFF
>TRBD2|TRBV7-9|TRBJ2-7
CASSWSGSVGEQYF
>-|TRBV28|TRBJ1-5
CASRGGEGGGNQPQHF
>-|TRBV18|TRBJ2-5
CASSPAGQETQYF
>-|TRBV30|TRBJ2-4
CAWAWDAKNIQYF
>-|TRBV28|TRBJ1-5
CASSLGDRNQKPQHF
>TRBD1|TRBV28|TRBJ2-4
CASSLPGQGIKNIQYF
>-|TRBV9|TRBJ1-3
CASSVEALGNTIYF